These T cell receptor beta chains were read from a single sample in a study of shared clonotypes between healthy human individuals. Produced via immunoSEQ multiplex PCR; TCRdb's table is partial and in-frame only. The sample includes fewer than 1.8 million clones, just under 99% seen only once; the top ten take under 0.45%. The sequenced sample consisted of naive CD4+ T cells sorted from blood. The source is a man aged 25-45 years in good health. Both conserved end residues are part of each CDR3. A D gene is named only where the DNA matches it firmly. Clone size is given for some rows only: seen once, a few or many times, or a class if the clone is expanded.

j_gene	abundance	v_gene	d_gene	CDR3aa	CDR3nt
TRBJ1-1	-	TRBV30	-	CAWSVQAGAEAFF	TGTGCCTGGAGTGTACAGGCGGGGGCTGAAGCTTTCTTT
TRBJ2-2	-	TRBV7-8	TRBD2	CASSLTGLAGGTRTGELFF	TGTGCCAGCAGCTTAACGGGACTAGCGGGAGGGACCCGAACCGGGGAGCTGTTTTTT
TRBJ2-7	once	TRBV7-9	TRBD2	CASSAPSGSYSYEQYF	TGTGCCAGCAGCGCGCCTAGCGGGAGCTACTCCTACGAGCAGTACTTC
TRBJ1-2	-	TRBV7-6	-	CASSLAPGTDYGYTF	TGTGCCAGCAGCTTAGCTCCGGGAACGGACTATGGCTACACCTTC
TRBJ2-7	-	TRBV19	-	CASSRGWYEQYF	TGTGCCAGTAGTCGGGGTTGGTACGAGCAGTACTTC
TRBJ2-1	-	TRBV7-2	-	CASRPDSRSYNEQFF	TGTGCCAGCAGACCCGACAGTCGCTCCTACAATGAGCAGTTCTTC
TRBJ2-3	-	TRBV28	TRBD1	CASSLTGKYTDTQYF	TGTGCCAGCAGTTTGACAGGGAAATACACAGATACGCAGTATTTT
TRBJ2-1	-	TRBV7-9	TRBD1	CASSFGTVSYNEQFF	TGTGCCAGCAGCTTTGGGACAGTGTCCTACAATGAGCAGTTCTTC
TRBJ2-1	once	TRBV9	-	CASSARDVEQFF	TGTGCCAGCAGCGCTCGGGACGTTGAGCAGTTCTTC
TRBJ2-2	-	TRBV15	-	CATSRVSGVYTGELFF	TGTGCCACCAGCAGAGTTTCCGGGGTGTACACCGGGGAGCTGTTTTTT
TRBJ2-7	-	TRBV7-9	TRBD2	CASSLREAGGFSYEQYF	TGTGCCAGCAGCTTAAGGGAAGCGGGAGGTTTCTCCTACGAGCAGTACTTC
TRBJ1-5	once	TRBV7-2	-	CASSLSRVQPQHF	TGTGCCAGCAGCTTATCCCGAGTTCAGCCCCAGCATTTT
TRBJ1-2	-	TRBV27	-	CASSLNPGAGLHYGYTF	TGTGCCAGCAGCTTAAACCCTGGGGCAGGCCTTCACTATGGCTACACCTTC
TRBJ1-2	-	TRBV10-3	-	CAISEETAHHGYTF	TGTGCCATCAGTGAGGAGACAGCCCACCATGGCTACACCTTC
TRBJ2-7	-	TRBV5-5	-	CASSLELDGLSF	TGTGCCAGCAGCTTGGAGCTGGACGGCCTTTCCTTC
TRBJ2-2	once	TRBV2	-	CASKSLIGTGELFF	TGTGCCAGCAAGTCGCTGATCGGCACCGGGGAGCTGTTTTTT
TRBJ1-2	-	TRBV19	-	CASSLGAGSSGYTF	TGTGCCAGTAGCTTAGGCGCAGGATCCTCTGGCTACACCTTC
TRBJ2-1	-	TRBV4-3	TRBD2	CASSGRTSGATYEQFF	TGCGCCAGCAGCGGACGGACTAGCGGCGCGACGTATGAGCAGTTCTTC
TRBJ1-2	-	TRBV27	-	CATSPDSTANYGYTF	TGTGCCACCTCTCCCGACAGTACTGCTAACTATGGCTACACCTTC
TRBJ2-7	once	TRBV14	-	CASALGKYEQYF	TGTGCCAGCGCACTAGGAAAATACGAGCAGTACTTC
TRBJ2-5	-	TRBV7-6	-	CASSSTGVGETQYF	TGTGCCAGCAGCTCCACGGGCGTTGGGGAGACCCAGTACTTC
TRBJ1-5	-	TRBV7-9	TRBD1	CASSPMDREQPQHF	TGTGCCAGCAGCCCGATGGACAGGGAACAGCCCCAGCATTTT
TRBJ1-2	once	TRBV29-1	TRBD1	CSVTRTGEFGYTF	TGCAGCGTTACACGGACAGGGGAATTCGGCTACACCTTC
TRBJ2-5	-	TRBV9	-	CASSVVSHGQETQYF	TGTGCCAGCAGCGTAGTATCACACGGCCAAGAGACCCAGTACTTC
TRBJ2-5	-	TRBV5-4	TRBD2	CASSWGRSGRGPETQYF	TGTGCCAGCAGCTGGGGGCGTAGCGGGAGGGGGCCAGAGACCCAGTACTTC
TRBJ1-2	-	TRBV6-5	-	CASSYRDINYGYTF	TGTGCCAGCAGTTATCGGGACATCAACTATGGCTACACCTTC
TRBJ2-1	-	TRBV5-1	-	CASSLEWQDGEQFF	TGCGCCAGCAGCTTGGAGTGGCAGGATGGTGAGCAGTTCTTC
TRBJ1-1	-	TRBV19	-	CASSMGQTMNTEAFF	TGTGCCAGTAGTATGGGCCAGACCATGAACACTGAAGCTTTCTTT
TRBJ2-1	once	TRBV5-1	-	CASSLEHEQFF	TGCGCCAGCAGCTTGGAACATGAGCAGTTCTTC
TRBJ2-3	-	TRBV10-3	-	CAISDRTDTQYF	TGTGCCATCAGTGATCGGACGGATACGCAGTATTTT
TRBJ2-3	-	TRBV5-5	-	CASGSTEMTDTQYF	TGTGCCAGCGGGTCTACAGAGATGACAGATACGCAGTATTTT
TRBJ2-1	-	TRBV18	-	CASSAYRVSGSYNEQFF	TGTGCCAGCTCAGCCTACAGGGTGAGCGGCTCCTACAATGAGCAGTTCTTC
TRBJ2-1	-	TRBV9	-	CASSVDEGGFGEQFF	TGTGCCAGCAGCGTAGATGAAGGGGGTTTCGGTGAGCAGTTCTTC
TRBJ2-1	-	TRBV30	TRBD2	CAWSAPGLAGFNEQFF	TGTGCCTGGAGTGCACCGGGACTAGCGGGATTCAATGAGCAGTTCTTC
TRBJ2-5	-	TRBV5-4	-	CASSLWAALETQYF	TGTGCCAGCAGCCTCTGGGCAGCCCTGGAGACCCAGTACTTC
TRBJ1-5	-	TRBV5-1	-	CASRPTGYSNQPQHF	TGCGCCAGCAGGCCTACAGGATATAGCAATCAGCCCCAGCATTTT
TRBJ2-1	-	TRBV5-4	TRBD2	CASSLALAGGFNEQFF	TGTGCCAGCAGCTTGGCACTAGCGGGAGGGTTCAATGAGCAGTTCTTC
TRBJ1-4	once	TRBV19	TRBD1	CASSDGQVGIEKLFF	TGTGCCAGTAGTGACGGACAGGTCGGAATAGAAAAACTGTTTTTT
TRBJ1-2	-	TRBV5-5	-	CASRESGRYGYTF	TGTGCCAGCAGGGAATCCGGGAGATATGGCTACACCTTC
TRBJ2-7	-	TRBV29-1	-	CSVQGQTYEQYF	TGCAGCGTCCAAGGACAGACCTACGAGCAGTACTTC
TRBJ2-7	-	TRBV7-8	TRBD2	CASSLGSGLAGIYEQYF	TGTGCCAGCAGCTTAGGTTCTGGGTTAGCGGGGATATACGAGCAGTACTTC
TRBJ2-5	-	TRBV28	TRBD1	CASSFWQGARGVETQYF	TGTGCCAGCAGTTTTTGGCAGGGGGCTCGCGGGGTAGAGACCCAGTACTTC
TRBJ2-7	-	TRBV14	TRBD2	CASSKLAGGPYEQYF	TGTGCCAGCAGTAAACTAGCGGGAGGACCTTACGAGCAGTACTTC
TRBJ2-2	-	TRBV10-1	TRBD2	CATSRGRDTGELFF	TGCGCCACCAGTCGCGGGAGGGACACCGGGGAGCTGTTTTTT
TRBJ2-5	-	TRBV7-9	-	CASSPRTNQETQYF	TGTGCCAGCAGCCCACGGACGAACCAAGAGACCCAGTACTTC
TRBJ2-1	once	TRBV7-9	-	CASSLDGGDEQFF	TGTGCCAGCAGCTTAGATGGGGGCGATGAGCAGTTCTTC
TRBJ2-3	-	TRBV7-9	TRBD2	CASSLGTSPDTQYF	TGTGCCAGCAGCCTTGGGACTAGCCCAGATACGCAGTATTTT
TRBJ2-5	-	TRBV5-1	TRBD2	CASSWTGTSGRAGETQYF	TGCGCCAGCAGCTGGACCGGGACTAGCGGGAGGGCCGGGGAGACCCAGTACTTC
TRBJ2-7	-	TRBV6-1	TRBD1	CASMPGTGIRYEQYF	TGTGCCAGCATGCCAGGGACAGGGATTCGCTACGAGCAGTACTTC
TRBJ2-5	-	TRBV5-4	-	CASSYETIRGETQYF	TGTGCCAGCAGCTACGAGACGATCAGGGGAGAGACCCAGTACTTC
TRBJ2-6	once	TRBV28	-	CASSSIGLGSGANVLTF	TGTGCCAGCAGTTCAATAGGGTTAGGATCCGGGGCCAACGTCCTGACTTTC
TRBJ2-7	-	TRBV7-9	TRBD2	CASSPRGLAGGDEQYF	TGTGCCAGCAGCCCGAGGGGGCTAGCGGGAGGAGATGAGCAGTACTTC
TRBJ2-4	-	TRBV2	TRBD1	CASSEDRPVHF	TGTGCCAGCAGTGAGGACAGGCCCGTGCACTTC
TRBJ2-7	-	TRBV11-2	TRBD1	CASSSGTGAYEQYF	TGTGCCAGCAGCTCCGGGACAGGGGCCTACGAGCAGTACTTC
TRBJ2-1	-	TRBV28	-	CASSFTGALYNEQFF	TGTGCCAGCAGTTTCACGGGGGCCCTCTACAATGAGCAGTTCTTC
TRBJ2-7	-	TRBV5-1	-	CASSGTLYEQYF	TGCGCCAGCAGCGGAACCCTCTACGAGCAGTACTTC
TRBJ1-1	-	TRBV5-1	-	CASLTDTEAFF	TGCGCCAGCCTCACAGACACTGAAGCTTTCTTT
TRBJ2-1	-	TRBV9	-	CASSTGASSYNEQFF	TGTGCCAGCAGCACAGGCGCGAGCTCCTACAATGAGCAGTTCTTC
TRBJ2-5	-	TRBV7-9	-	CASSRRTAYQETQYF	TGTGCCAGCAGCCGAAGAACAGCGTACCAAGAGACCCAGTACTTC
TRBJ1-3	-	TRBV28	-	CASSLLLGTSGNTIYF	TGTGCCAGCAGTTTATTGTTAGGGACATCAGGAAACACCATATATTTT